A selection of T cell receptor beta chains follows, all from one sample in a study of Graves' ophthalmopathy and Graves' hyperthyroidism. TCRdb recomputed calls from the multiplex PCR reads with MiXCR, one row per CDR3 protein. The sample includes more than 150,000 distinct CDR3 sequences, about 40% of them seen just once. The sequenced sample consisted of peripheral blood. The receptor source for this set is a woman between 40 and 55 years old with Graves' ophthalmopathy. Both conserved end residues are trimmed from each CDR3. The order of the fields is V gene, J gene, CDR3 protein.

>TRBV18|TRBJ1-5
ASSADRDSQPQH
>TRBV6-5|TRBJ1-2
ASSYSMDGYT
>TRBV2|TRBJ1-1
ASSKSERTEAF
>TRBV10-3|TRBJ2-5
AISDPDRQETQY
>TRBV12-3/TRBV12-4|TRBJ2-2
ASSPTSGSWAGELF
>TRBV7-9|TRBJ1-1
ASSLLPAGYTEAF
>TRBV27|TRBJ1-6
ASSPWTKYNSPLH
>TRBV6-2/TRBV6-3|TRBJ1-1
ASHRGMNTEAF
>TRBV27|TRBJ1-6
ASSPGTATNSPLH
>TRBV10-3|TRBJ2-7
AISPGTGGYEQY
>TRBV20-1|TRBJ2-7
SARELGGYEQY
>TRBV6-2/TRBV6-3|TRBJ1-5
ASIESDYSNQPQH
>TRBV6-2/TRBV6-3|TRBJ1-2
ASSWGRDYGYT
>TRBV2|TRBJ1-3
ASSSDSSGNTIY
>TRBV25-1|TRBJ2-5
ASSDSRGHLAETQY
>TRBV20-1|TRBJ1-2
SASWDSMAGYT
>TRBV12-3/TRBV12-4|TRBJ1-1
ASSFRTGKNTEAF
>TRBV18|TRBJ2-5
ASSRPPGTEETQY
>TRBV7-9|TRBJ1-2
ASSPSGQLLYGYT
>TRBV28|TRBJ2-7
ASSPLAGEIYEQY
>TRBV20-1|TRBJ1-1
SAKWTGRDTEAF
>TRBV4-3|TRBJ1-1
ASSQDAGAITEAF
>TRBV6-2/TRBV6-3|TRBJ2-7
ASSYGPGVTYEQY
>TRBV28|TRBJ2-5
ASSIHGTLVSETQY
>TRBV28|TRBJ2-7
ASSLSPGQTPYEQY
>TRBV6-5|TRBJ2-7
ASSFTESYEQY
>TRBV19|TRBJ1-3
ASTTGTRARGRSGNTIY
>TRBV12-3/TRBV12-4|TRBJ2-2
ASVRAGGTGELF
>TRBV5-1|TRBJ2-4
ASSTQTGGFAKNIQY
>TRBV29-1|TRBJ2-2
SVEDRLATNTGELF
>TRBV5-6|TRBJ2-7
ASSPTGTYEQY
>TRBV28|TRBJ2-6
ASSPGGAGANVLT
>TRBV12-3/TRBV12-4|TRBJ1-1
ASRQHGGNTEAF
>TRBV20-1|TRBJ1-1
SAPPGGGNTEAF
>TRBV27|TRBJ2-7
ASSFGSAGSTYEQY